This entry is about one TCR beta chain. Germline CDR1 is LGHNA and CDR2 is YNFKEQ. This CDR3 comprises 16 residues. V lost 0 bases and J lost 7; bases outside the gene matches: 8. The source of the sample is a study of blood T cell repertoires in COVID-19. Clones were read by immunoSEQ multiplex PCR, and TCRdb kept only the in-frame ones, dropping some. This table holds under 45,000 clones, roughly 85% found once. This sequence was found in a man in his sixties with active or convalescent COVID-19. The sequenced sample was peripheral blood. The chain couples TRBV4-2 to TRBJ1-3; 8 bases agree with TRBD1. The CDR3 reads CASSQEGGQGANTIYF. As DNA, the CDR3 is TGTGCCAGCAGCCAAGAAGGGGGGCAGGGGGCGAACACCATATATTTT.